A selection of T cell receptor beta chains follows, all from one sample in a study of beta chain features in type 1 diabetes. Only in-frame clones appear in the TCRdb table, and some are missing; sequencing was by immunoSEQ multiplex PCR. The sample holds about 40,000 clones; roughly 49% are singletons and the top ten take 0.72%. The specimen sequenced was central memory CD4+ T cells from blood. The origin of the receptors is a young woman in good health. Each CDR3 is given with its conserved first and last residue. D genes are given only for firm matches. Expanded clones get a size class; other rows say once, few or many, or leave the size out.

v_call: TRBV11-1; clone_size: few; d_call: TRBD2; j_call: TRBJ2-1; cdr3_length: 16; cdr3_aa: CASSLHASTSGYEQFF; cdr3_nt: TGTGCCAGCAGCTTACACGCATCGACTAGCGGGTATGAGCAGTTCTTC
v_call: TRBV5-4; clone_size: few; d_call: TRBD2; j_call: TRBJ2-1; cdr3_length: 15; cdr3_aa: CASTRLATAYNEQFF; cdr3_nt: TGTGCCAGCACCCGACTAGCGACGGCCTACAATGAGCAGTTCTTC
v_call: TRBV28; clone_size: -; d_call: -; j_call: TRBJ2-7; cdr3_length: 16; cdr3_aa: CASSPPRGGASYEQYF; cdr3_nt: TGTGCCAGCAGTCCACCTAGGGGGGGGGCCTCCTACGAGCAGTACTTC
v_call: TRBV5-4; clone_size: few; d_call: -; j_call: TRBJ1-2; cdr3_length: 15; cdr3_aa: CASSLGRREGDGYTF; cdr3_nt: TGTGCCAGCAGCTTGGGTCGGAGGGAAGGTGATGGCTACACCTTC
v_call: TRBV19; clone_size: -; d_call: -; j_call: TRBJ2-2; cdr3_length: 14; cdr3_aa: CASTYVSGTGELFF; cdr3_nt: TGTGCCAGTACCTATGTATCAGGGACCGGGGAGCTGTTTTTT
v_call: TRBV27; clone_size: few; d_call: -; j_call: TRBJ2-2; cdr3_length: 12; cdr3_aa: CASSPPIGELFF; cdr3_nt: TGTGCCAGCAGTCCCCCAATCGGGGAGCTGTTTTTT
v_call: TRBV7-2; clone_size: -; d_call: TRBD1; j_call: TRBJ2-7; cdr3_length: 13; cdr3_aa: CASSRDSLYEQYF; cdr3_nt: TGTGCCAGCAGCCGGGACAGCCTCTACGAGCAGTACTTC
v_call: TRBV7-2; clone_size: -; d_call: -; j_call: TRBJ1-4; cdr3_length: 16; cdr3_aa: CASSLFSAGPGGKLFF; cdr3_nt: TGTGCCAGCAGCTTATTCTCGGCGGGGCCTGGTGGGAAACTGTTTTTT
v_call: TRBV30; clone_size: few; d_call: -; j_call: TRBJ1-2; cdr3_length: 13; cdr3_aa: CASSTSSNYGYTF; cdr3_nt: TGTGCCTCCTCGACATCAAGTAACTATGGCTACACCTTC
v_call: TRBV7-6; clone_size: -; d_call: -; j_call: TRBJ2-2; cdr3_length: 19; cdr3_aa: CASSPTRTGPGRNTGELFF; cdr3_nt: TGTGCCAGCAGCCCAACCCGGACTGGACCTGGGAGGAACACCGGGGAGCTGTTTTTT
v_call: TRBV18; clone_size: few; d_call: -; j_call: TRBJ2-1; cdr3_length: 11; cdr3_aa: CASSPERFPFF; cdr3_nt: TGTGCCAGCTCACCAGAGCGTTTTCCGTTCTTC
v_call: TRBV2; clone_size: once; d_call: -; j_call: TRBJ2-7; cdr3_length: 16; cdr3_aa: CASSALQGPNPYEQYF; cdr3_nt: TGTGCCTCTAGCGCCTTACAGGGGCCGAACCCCTACGAGCAGTACTTC
v_call: TRBV30; clone_size: few; d_call: TRBD1; j_call: TRBJ1-5; cdr3_length: 16; cdr3_aa: CAWSERQGATNQPQHF; cdr3_nt: TGTGCCTGGAGTGAACGACAGGGGGCTACCAATCAGCCCCAGCATTTT
v_call: TRBV5-6; clone_size: -; d_call: -; j_call: TRBJ2-3; cdr3_length: 11; cdr3_aa: CASSYSNTQYF; cdr3_nt: TGTGCCAGCAGCTACAGCAATACGCAGTATTTT
v_call: TRBV5-5; clone_size: -; d_call: TRBD1; j_call: TRBJ1-1; cdr3_length: 15; cdr3_aa: CASNRDRARNTEAFF; cdr3_nt: TGTGCCAGCAACCGGGACAGGGCGAGGAACACTGAAGCTTTCTTT
v_call: TRBV14; clone_size: -; d_call: -; j_call: TRBJ2-2; cdr3_length: 15; cdr3_aa: CASARQFANTGELFF; cdr3_nt: TGTGCCAGCGCGAGGCAGTTCGCGAACACCGGGGAGCTGTTTTTT
v_call: TRBV7-9; clone_size: -; d_call: TRBD1; j_call: TRBJ1-1; cdr3_length: 15; cdr3_aa: CASTIYGTGDTEAFF; cdr3_nt: TGTGCCAGCACCATTTACGGGACAGGGGACACTGAAGCTTTCTTT
v_call: TRBV30; clone_size: -; d_call: -; j_call: TRBJ1-6; cdr3_length: 14; cdr3_aa: CAWGHAGNNSPLHF; cdr3_nt: TGTGCCTGGGGGCATGCAGGGAACAATTCACCCCTCCACTTT
v_call: TRBV5-4; clone_size: -; d_call: TRBD1; j_call: TRBJ1-2; cdr3_length: 14; cdr3_aa: CASSSGQGDYGYTF; cdr3_nt: TGTGCCAGCAGCTCCGGACAGGGCGACTATGGCTACACCTTC
v_call: TRBV5-1; clone_size: -; d_call: -; j_call: TRBJ2-3; cdr3_length: 16; cdr3_aa: CASSGIGGVSTDTQYF; cdr3_nt: TGCGCCAGCAGCGGCATAGGGGGGGTTAGCACAGATACGCAGTATTTT
v_call: TRBV5-1; clone_size: -; d_call: TRBD2; j_call: TRBJ2-3; cdr3_length: 16; cdr3_aa: CASSSDYAGGTDTQYF; cdr3_nt: TGCGCCAGCAGCTCGGACTACGCGGGGGGCACAGATACGCAGTATTTT
v_call: TRBV18; clone_size: -; d_call: -; j_call: TRBJ1-1; cdr3_length: 13; cdr3_aa: CASSMARNTEAFF; cdr3_nt: TGTGCCAGCTCAATGGCCCGGAACACTGAAGCTTTCTTT
v_call: TRBV2; clone_size: few; d_call: -; j_call: TRBJ2-7; cdr3_length: 11; cdr3_aa: CASRDTYEQYF; cdr3_nt: TGTGCCAGCAGGGACACCTACGAGCAGTACTTC
v_call: TRBV2; clone_size: few; d_call: -; j_call: TRBJ2-2; cdr3_length: 14; cdr3_aa: CASIGGANTGELFF; cdr3_nt: TGTGCCAGCATCGGAGGCGCGAACACCGGGGAGCTGTTTTTT
v_call: TRBV6-5; clone_size: -; d_call: TRBD2; j_call: TRBJ2-3; cdr3_length: 15; cdr3_aa: CASSYSTSGTDTQYF; cdr3_nt: TGTGCCAGCAGTTACTCGACTAGCGGCACAGATACGCAGTATTTT
v_call: TRBV15; clone_size: -; d_call: TRBD2; j_call: TRBJ2-3; cdr3_length: 15; cdr3_aa: CATSWASGYTDTQYF; cdr3_nt: TGTGCCACCAGCTGGGCTAGCGGATACACAGATACGCAGTATTTT
v_call: TRBV5-1; clone_size: once; d_call: -; j_call: TRBJ2-5; cdr3_length: 12; cdr3_aa: CASSLVQETQYF; cdr3_nt: TGCGCCAGCAGCTTGGTACAAGAGACCCAGTACTTC
v_call: TRBV9; clone_size: once; d_call: -; j_call: TRBJ2-4; cdr3_length: 11; cdr3_aa: CAHTPKNIQYF; cdr3_nt: TGTGCCCACACGCCGAAAAACATTCAGTACTTC
v_call: TRBV30; clone_size: -; d_call: -; j_call: TRBJ1-2; cdr3_length: 9; cdr3_aa: CACSGHYTF; cdr3_nt: TGTGCCTGTTCAGGGCACTACACCTTC
v_call: TRBV5-8; clone_size: -; d_call: TRBD1; j_call: TRBJ2-1; cdr3_length: 16; cdr3_aa: CASSSRRQGAYNEQFF; cdr3_nt: TGTGCCAGCAGTTCGAGGCGGCAGGGGGCCTACAATGAGCAGTTCTTC
v_call: TRBV5-1; clone_size: few; d_call: TRBD1; j_call: TRBJ1-1; cdr3_length: 14; cdr3_aa: CASSLAGQGAEAFF; cdr3_nt: TGCGCCAGCAGCTTGGCCGGACAGGGGGCTGAAGCTTTCTTT
v_call: TRBV5-4; clone_size: -; d_call: -; j_call: TRBJ2-1; cdr3_length: 14; cdr3_aa: CASSGSGSNNEQFF; cdr3_nt: TGTGCCAGCAGCGGCAGCGGGTCCAACAATGAGCAGTTCTTC
v_call: TRBV18; clone_size: once; d_call: -; j_call: TRBJ2-1; cdr3_length: 15; cdr3_aa: CASSPSQGTYNEQFF; cdr3_nt: TGTGCCAGCTCACCGTCTCAGGGGACCTACAATGAGCAGTTCTTC
v_call: TRBV6-5; clone_size: -; d_call: TRBD2; j_call: TRBJ2-1; cdr3_length: 16; cdr3_aa: CASSYTIAGDADEQFF; cdr3_nt: TGTGCCAGCAGTTACACCATAGCGGGAGATGCCGATGAGCAGTTCTTC
v_call: TRBV4-1; clone_size: -; d_call: TRBD2; j_call: TRBJ2-1; cdr3_length: 16; cdr3_aa: CASSQRTGTSPSEQFF; cdr3_nt: TGTGCCAGCAGCCAACGAACCGGGACTAGCCCCTCTGAGCAGTTCTTC
v_call: TRBV7-2; clone_size: -; d_call: -; j_call: TRBJ2-3; cdr3_length: 15; cdr3_aa: CASSPPSAFTDTQYF; cdr3_nt: TGTGCCAGCAGCCCGCCATCCGCGTTCACAGATACGCAGTATTTT
v_call: TRBV19; clone_size: -; d_call: TRBD1; j_call: TRBJ2-2; cdr3_length: 19; cdr3_aa: CASSMFGTGAPKGPGELFF; cdr3_nt: TGTGCCAGTAGTATGTTTGGGACAGGGGCCCCTAAAGGCCCCGGGGAGCTGTTTTTT
v_call: TRBV19; clone_size: -; d_call: TRBD1; j_call: TRBJ2-1; cdr3_length: 13; cdr3_aa: CASRDRPGNEQFF; cdr3_nt: TGTGCCAGTAGGGACAGGCCCGGCAATGAGCAGTTCTTC
v_call: TRBV5-1; clone_size: -; d_call: TRBD2; j_call: TRBJ2-7; cdr3_length: 16; cdr3_aa: CASSAGLAGGSYEQYF; cdr3_nt: TGCGCCAGCAGCGCCGGACTAGCGGGAGGGTCCTACGAGCAGTACTTC
v_call: TRBV5-1; clone_size: -; d_call: TRBD2; j_call: TRBJ2-3; cdr3_length: 16; cdr3_aa: CASSWTSGGRGDTQYF; cdr3_nt: TGCGCCAGCAGCTGGACTAGCGGGGGACGGGGAGATACGCAGTATTTT
v_call: TRBV2; clone_size: few; d_call: -; j_call: TRBJ1-4; cdr3_length: 14; cdr3_aa: CASRPGSSNEKLFF; cdr3_nt: TGTGCCAGCAGACCGGGGTCGAGTAATGAAAAACTGTTTTTT